The source of this T cell receptor (beta chain) is a study of blood T cell repertoires in COVID-19. For the study at large: The study drew acute and convalescent COVID-19 samples from the United States, Italy and Spain. Sample material is recorded as cDNA or gDNA derived from T cells, B-cell-depleted T cells, or PBMCs.

Original handling: Reference gene primer amplification in the assay estimated nucleated cell counts. The table came from immunoSEQ multiplex PCR; TCRdb's copy has only in-frame clones and leaves some out. V, J and clone size derive from that table, while D and trimming were established from the DNA sequence. This sample has over 150,000 clones, with about 80% found just once. This CDR3 comprises 17 residues. Input material: peripheral blood. The rearrangement uses TRBV12-2 and TRBJ2-3; the table's D call, TRBD2, was not checked against the DNA. TRBV12-2 is termed a pseudogene. The TCR originated in a human donor with acute or convalescent COVID-19. The donor label of this sample is uncertain. As DNA, the CDR3 is TGTGCAAGTCGCTTACGGACTAGCGGGAGGGCCCCAGATACGCAGTATTTT. It yields the protein CASRLRTSGRAPDTQYF.